This TCR beta chain is drawn from a study of CD8 T cells in Susac syndrome. The wider study: Blood was drawn from patients with Susac syndrome. At that point, they were therapy-naive, on corticosteroids, or on intravenous immunoglobulin alone.

Overall study results and limits: The study recognized that its TCR sequencing and HLA analysis covered a relatively small number of individuals. The CD4+ T cell repertoires in Susac syndrome did not show any clonal expansion.

V lost 4 bases and J 4 bases, leaving 13 bases between the germline ends. Per the germline V gene, CDR1 is SNHLY and CDR2 is FYNNEI. This CDR3 comprises 14 residues. A quantity of about 0.5 to 1 ug RNA underwent reverse transcription using random hexamers. It was immunoSEQ multiplex PCR that amplified TCR beta CDR3 across 54 Vbeta and 13 Jbeta. TCRdb recomputed calls from the immunoSEQ multiplex PCR reads with MiXCR, one row per CDR3 protein. The sample holds about 190,000 distinct CDR3 sequences, roughly 95% seen once. Details on this clonotype: What it recognizes is unknown.

The rearrangement uses TRBV2 and TRBJ1-1; D may be TRBD1 (5 bases). The source is a human donor with Susac syndrome. Material for sequencing was CD4+ T cells from PBMCs. The CDR3 region has the DNA TGTGCCAGCAGTGCTAGTGGGGGTATCACTGAAGCTTTCTTT. Residues: CASSASGGITEAFF.